This TCR beta chain is drawn from a study of T cell responses to AZD1222 COVID-19 vaccine. Some clones are missing from TCRdb's copy, which holds only in-frame ones; the method was immunoSEQ multiplex PCR. Here the sample spans about 100,000 clones, about 90% being singletons. V lost 4 bases and J lost 0; bases outside the gene matches: 1. Germline CDR1 and CDR2: PRHDT and FYEKMQ (reference sequence). The CDR3 has 14 residues. Turning to this clone: What it binds is unknown.

Study-level results: There were repertoire samples only from the period after the peak T cell response. Nearly half of spike-specific TCRs reportedly target variant regions that are unmutated in the B.1.351 and B.1.1.7 variants. Spike-specific TCR breadth and depth rose after two AZD1222 doses. Donors skewed white British and female; clonal diversity was possibly underestimated.

The chain is built from TRBV13 and TRBJ2-3, with TRBD2 identical over 7 bases. The specimen was peripheral blood, collected on day 0 of AZD1222 vaccination. The TCR sequence derives from an adult in good health. CDR3 DNA sequence: TGTGCCAGCAGCTCGGGGGGTAGCACAGATACGCAGTATTTT. Translated, it gives CASSSGGSTDTQYF.